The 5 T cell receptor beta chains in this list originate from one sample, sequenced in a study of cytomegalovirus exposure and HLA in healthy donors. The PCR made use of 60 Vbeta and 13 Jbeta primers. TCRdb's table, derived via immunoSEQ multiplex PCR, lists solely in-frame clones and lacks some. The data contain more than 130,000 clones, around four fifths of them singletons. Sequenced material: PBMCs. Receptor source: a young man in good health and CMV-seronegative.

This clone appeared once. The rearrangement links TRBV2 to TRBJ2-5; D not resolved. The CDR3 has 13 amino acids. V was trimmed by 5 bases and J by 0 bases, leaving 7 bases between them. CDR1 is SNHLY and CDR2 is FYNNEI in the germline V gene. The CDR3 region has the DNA TGTGCCAGCAGTCCCACTAACCAAGAGACCCAGTACTTC. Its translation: CASSPTNQETQYF.

CDR3 in DNA: TGTGCCACCAGCCCCAGTCAGCGGGGAAGCTCCTACGAGCAGTACTTC. It codes for CATSPSQRGSSYEQYF. V is TRBV15 and J is TRBJ2-7, with 7 bases aligning to TRBD2. Losses at the gene ends were 5 bases for V and 0 bases for J; bases not matched to a gene: 10. CDR3 size: 16 residues. Germline V gene lookup returns CDR1 LNHNV and CDR2 YYDKDF (reference sequence).

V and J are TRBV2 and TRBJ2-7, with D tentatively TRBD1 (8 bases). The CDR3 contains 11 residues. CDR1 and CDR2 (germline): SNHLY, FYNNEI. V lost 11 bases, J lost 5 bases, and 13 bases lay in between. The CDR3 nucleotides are TGTGCCGGGGGGGACAGGCACGAGCAGTACTTC. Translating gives CAGGDRHEQYF.

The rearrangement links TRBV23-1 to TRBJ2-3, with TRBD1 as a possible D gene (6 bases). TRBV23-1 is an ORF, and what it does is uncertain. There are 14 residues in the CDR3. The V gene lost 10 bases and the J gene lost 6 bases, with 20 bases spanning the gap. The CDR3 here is CATPRRGYTDTQYF. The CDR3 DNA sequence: TGCGCCACCCCCCGAAGGGGGTACACCGATACGCAGTATTTT.

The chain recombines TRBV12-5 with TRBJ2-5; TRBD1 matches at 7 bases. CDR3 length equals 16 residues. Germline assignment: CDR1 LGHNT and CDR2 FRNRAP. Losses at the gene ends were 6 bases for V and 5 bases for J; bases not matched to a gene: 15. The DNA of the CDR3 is TGTGCTAGTGGCCATTCCGACAGGGTCAATGCGGAGACCCAGTACTTC. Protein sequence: CASGHSDRVNAETQYF.